This is a list of T cell receptor beta chains from one sample in a study of blood T cell repertoires in COVID-19. TCRdb's copy holds only in-frame clones and misses some; the assay was immunoSEQ multiplex PCR. There are 95,000 to 100,000 clones in the sample; roughly 86% occur only once, and approximately 10% lies in the top ten. The material sequenced was peripheral blood. These receptors came from a woman in her twenties or thirties with acute or convalescent COVID-19. CDR3s include the opening cysteine and the closing phenylalanine or tryptophan. Fields, in order: CDR3 protein, CDR3 DNA, V gene, D gene, J gene. A D gene is named only where the DNA matches it firmly.

cdr3_aa: CASSYSPGVFTDTQYF
cdr3_nt: TGTGCCAGCAGTTACTCCCCCGGGGTATTCACAGATACGCAGTATTTT
v_call: TRBV6-5
d_call: -
j_call: TRBJ2-3

cdr3_aa: CASSQERQGKQYF
cdr3_nt: TGCGCCAGCAGCCAAGAAAGGCAGGGAAAGCAGTACTTC
v_call: TRBV4-1
d_call: -
j_call: TRBJ2-7

cdr3_aa: CASSPPGQARGELFF
cdr3_nt: TGCGCCAGCAGTCCCCCAGGACAGGCCAGGGGGGAGCTGTTTTTT
v_call: TRBV5-1
d_call: TRBD1
j_call: TRBJ2-2

cdr3_aa: CASSFQGQGPEAFF
cdr3_nt: TGTGCCAGCAGTTTCCAGGGACAGGGCCCTGAAGCTTTCTTT
v_call: TRBV6-6
d_call: TRBD1
j_call: TRBJ1-1

cdr3_aa: CASSPIRRTGALREQFF
cdr3_nt: TGTGCCAGCAGCCCAATACGCCGGACAGGCGCTCTCAGGGAGCAGTTCTTC
v_call: TRBV11-2
d_call: TRBD1
j_call: TRBJ2-1

cdr3_aa: CASSPGFSGNTIYF
cdr3_nt: TGTGCCAGCAGCCCAGGGTTCTCTGGAAACACCATATATTTT
v_call: TRBV7-9
d_call: -
j_call: TRBJ1-3

cdr3_aa: CAIKGIKAGRDEQYF
cdr3_nt: TGTGCCATCAAAGGAATAAAAGCAGGGCGCGACGAGCAGTACTTC
v_call: TRBV10-3
d_call: -
j_call: TRBJ2-7

cdr3_aa: CASSRQENTEAFF
cdr3_nt: TGTGCCAGCAGCCGACAGGAGAACACTGAAGCTTTCTTT
v_call: TRBV7-9
d_call: -
j_call: TRBJ1-1

cdr3_aa: CATSRDLKVLGYGYTF
cdr3_nt: TGTGCCACCAGCAGAGACCTGAAGGTCCTAGGCTATGGCTACACCTTC
v_call: TRBV15
d_call: -
j_call: TRBJ1-2

cdr3_aa: CASSTGTASTEAFF
cdr3_nt: TGTGCCAGCAGCACCGGGACAGCCTCCACTGAAGCTTTCTTT
v_call: TRBV6-2/TRBV6-3
d_call: TRBD1
j_call: TRBJ1-1